This TCR beta chain stems from a study of blood T cells in healthy people across ages (dated by TCRdb to 2015 to 2017). Regarding the study in general: In model experiments, roughly one uniquely barcoded TCR beta cDNA molecule per two T cells was captured by template switching. The study measured age-related changes in TCR beta repertoire diversity using deep sequencing normalized with unique cDNA molecular identifiers. Donors were grouped into four age groups: young (average roughly 15 years), middle-aged (39), aged (around 62) and long-lived (approximately 81). Donors of different ages were randomly distributed across sequencing lanes to avoid experimental bias. Using the same blood draw, the study looked at two additional independent replicas of 1 million unique cDNA reads for two donors, one aged 18 to 30 and the other aged 80 or older. General conclusions and limits of the study: Observed TCR beta diversity correlated strongly with the percentage of naive T cells measured by flow cytometry. Because profiling used bulk unsorted PBMCs, naive and antigen-experienced compartments could not be compared conclusively. Estimates of total diversity from one million sequenced T cells were regarded as lower bounds and underestimates. Donor CMV infection status was unknown, potentially confounding age-related changes in expanded clonotypes. Compared with the aged group, more naive CD4+ T cells, fewer expanded clones and increased TCR diversity were shown by the long-lived group, suggesting age selection. Observed TCR beta diversity per million T cells fell roughly linearly with age, and a significant reduction was already apparent by age around 40.

Libraries came from 5' RACE. The instrument given in TCRdb is Illumina HiSeq 2500. A second PCR of roughly 7 to 12 cycles was run with a J-beta primer mix and a sample-barcoded 5' primer. Each TCR beta cDNA molecule received a unique molecular identifier from a template-switch 5' adaptor carrying 12 random nucleotides. At least 2.5 million CDR3-containing paired-end reads were obtained from each sample. The Mint cDNA synthesis kit, primed by a TRBC-specific oligonucleotide, was used to synthesize first-strand cDNA from all RNA. Following uracil-DNA glycosylase treatment, a first 18-cycle PCR with universal primers M1SS and BC2_uni_R was performed on all cDNA. Processing in the source paper ran as follows. For normalization, 1 million high-quality reads were randomly selected from each sample, with every read carrying a distinct molecular identifier. Instead of being binned into consensus sequences, reads that shared molecular identifiers were thrown out. CDR3 identification, clonotype clustering and error correction used MiTCR with a Q25 quality threshold and the strictest error-elimination algorithm. A nonparametric unseen species model with Euler transformation was used to estimate a lower bound on total TCR beta diversity. TCRdb took the public reads, trimmed them with fastp at Q25, ran MiXCR for clone calling and kept in-frame beta chains. Each entry is one CDR3 protein sequence, shown with its most common DNA and genes. The V and J calls shown here were made by TCRdb, not taken from the authors' results. The sample table shows more than 800,000 distinct CDR3 sequences, and about 28% are seen once. Approximately 15% of the sample is in the top ten clones.

Donors were 39 systemically healthy Caucasian individuals from Russia aged 6 to 90 years. Around 9.7 milliliters of peripheral blood were collected from each donor into EDTA-treated Vacutainer tubes. Ficoll-Paque density-gradient centrifugation was used to isolate PBMCs, with at least 7 million obtained per sample. Total RNA, at least 6 micrograms per sample, was extracted from PBMCs with Trizol reagent. Naive CD45RAhigh/CD27high T cell percentages were measured by flow cytometry on a PBMC aliquot from every donor. In this sample, this clonotype turned up many times. Its antigen is still unknown. The input lacks base qualities; no much larger clone sits a single base away. The sample was blood. This clonotype originated in a woman aged 80 or older in good health.

The nucleotide sequence is TGTGCCACCAGTGGGTCCGCCGGGACTCCTGGGGGGAATGAGCAGTTCTTC. Translation gives CATSGSAGTPGGNEQFF. Recombination linked TRBV24-1 to TRBJ2-1, and perhaps TRBD2 as D gene, on 6 matching bases. The V and J ends are trimmed by 5 bases and 7 bases, leaving 23 bases between them. From a lookup of the germline V gene, CDR1 and CDR2 are KGHDR and SFDVKD. The CDR3 spans 17 residues, from the cysteine through the phenylalanine. The entry retains the CDR3 DNA only, 51 bases that are in frame from base 1.